This T cell receptor beta chain was retrieved from a study of PD-1 blockade in classical Hodgkin lymphoma. Points from the study as a whole: Whereas CD4+ TCR diversity had risen significantly by C4D1, CD8+ TCR diversity had not.

CDR3 length equals 16 residues. Comment on this clone: What it binds is not known.

Documented time point: cycle 4 day 1 (C4D1), after five to seven weeks of nivolumab. Exposure to brentuximab vedotin varied, and each patient had relapsed following autologous stem cell transplantation. Patients showed best responses of complete response, partial response or progressive disease. TCRdb keeps only in-frame clones here, not all; method: immunoSEQ multiplex PCR. The sample contains approximately 22,000 clones, less than 75% of which appear only once. The clonotype was recovered from a human donor with classical Hodgkin lymphoma. The chain joins TRBV21-1 to TRBJ2-5; the table's D call TRBD2 went unverified against the DNA. TRBV21-1 has pseudogene status. The input for sequencing was peripheral blood mononuclear cells (PBMCs), taken before the fourth cycle of nivolumab. CDR3 nucleotide sequence: TGTGCCAGCAGCAAAAAGGGACTAGCGGGAAAGGAGACCCAGTACTTC. Amino acid sequence: CASSKKGLAGKETQYF.